The clone carrying this T cell receptor (beta chain) was observed many times. Its specificity is not known. These data come from a study of T-cell reconstitution after alpha-beta-depleted transplantation in children. Regarding the study as a whole: Several hundred expanded graft clones reportedly were the source of alpha-beta T cells about two months after transplant. T-cell counts and diversity were attributed mostly to newly produced T cells one year after transplant. Some patients owed their high day-60 TCRbeta diversity to surviving recipient T cells and thymic progenitors.

A TCRbeta library incorporating unique molecular identifiers was prepared. In TCRdb, the PCR reads were re-called with MiXCR into one record per CDR3 protein. The repertoire holds about 580,000 distinct CDR3 sequences, 23% seen once, with 13% to 15% in the top ten. CDR3 length: 13 residues. Trimming shortened V by 3 bases and J by 6 bases, and 12 bases separated the two germline ends. The germline V gene encodes CDR1 GTSNPN and CDR2 SVGIG (reference sequence). Sample: PBMCs, mostly from graft donor cells, taken 360 days after TCRalphabeta/CD19-depleted stem cell transplant. The rearrangement joins TRBV30 to TRBJ2-4, with D perhaps TRBD2 (6 bases). The origin of this receptor is a boy under two years old who had a stem cell transplant for acute myeloid leukemia, so the T cells may come from the graft donor. For the CDR3, the DNA is TGTGCCTGGAGCGATCCGGGACTAAACATTCAGTACTTC. The encoded protein is CAWSDPGLNIQYF.